A selection of T cell receptor beta chains follows, all from one sample in a study of OX40 agonist ivuxolimab in advanced cancers. Only in-frame clones appear in the TCRdb table, and some are missing; sequencing was by immunoSEQ multiplex PCR. The table includes 50,000 to 70,000 clones, about 93% detected once. This material consisted of CD4+ or CD8+ T cells sorted from blood, taken in a trial of the OX40 agonist ivuxolimab. These receptors all stem from an adult with an advanced solid tumor such as melanoma, head and neck, liver or kidney cancer. CDR3s include the opening cysteine and the closing phenylalanine or tryptophan. Fields, in order: clone size, CDR3 length, V gene, D gene, J gene, CDR3 protein, CDR3 DNA. The D gene is left open where the match is weak. Clone sizes are given selectively: once, few, many, or a class where the clone is expanded.

-	13	TRBV28	TRBD1	TRBJ2-5	CASTLTGEETQYF	TGTGCCAGCACCTTGACAGGGGAAGAGACCCAGTACTTC
-	16	TRBV9	TRBD2	TRBJ2-1	CASSPRTSGRRGEQFF	TGTGCCAGCAGCCCGCGGACTAGCGGGAGGAGAGGTGAGCAGTTCTTC
-	16	TRBV9	-	TRBJ2-3	CASTGGTGLGTDTQYF	TGTGCCAGCACCGGTGGAACAGGGCTGGGCACAGATACGCAGTATTTT
-	13	TRBV7-9	-	TRBJ1-1	CASSLLSWAEAFF	TGTGCCAGCAGCTTACTCTCCTGGGCTGAAGCTTTCTTT
-	12	TRBV7-6	-	TRBJ2-7	CASSRSSYEQYF	TGTGCCAGCAGCCGAAGCTCCTACGAGCAGTACTTC
-	14	TRBV19	TRBD2	TRBJ2-1	CASRLAGAYNEQFF	TGTGCCAGTAGGCTAGCGGGAGCCTACAATGAGCAGTTCTTC
-	15	TRBV27	-	TRBJ2-7	CASSFGLTLTYEQYF	TGTGCCAGCAGTTTCGGACTAACGTTAACCTACGAGCAGTACTTC
-	15	TRBV27	TRBD1	TRBJ2-1	CASSTRDRGFLEQFF	TGTGCCAGCAGTACCCGGGACAGGGGTTTTCTAGAGCAGTTCTTC
-	15	TRBV7-6	TRBD2	TRBJ2-6	CASSLGGAGANVLTF	TGTGCCAGCAGCTTGGGAGGGGCTGGGGCCAACGTCCTGACTTTC
-	14	TRBV19	TRBD1	TRBJ1-2	CASTPLTGGYGYTF	TGTGCCAGTACTCCTCTGACAGGGGGATATGGCTACACCTTC
-	14	TRBV27	-	TRBJ1-1	CASAEDSWNTEAFF	TGTGCCAGCGCGGAGGACAGCTGGAACACTGAAGCTTTCTTT
-	13	TRBV2	-	TRBJ2-7	CASGQTLSYEQYF	TGTGCCAGCGGACAGACACTATCCTACGAGCAGTACTTC
-	14	TRBV6-1	-	TRBJ1-5	CASSEPESTRPQHF	TGTGCCAGCAGTGAACCAGAATCTACTAGGCCCCAGCATTTT
-	15	TRBV18	TRBD1	TRBJ2-7	CASSDPGTGGREQYF	TGTGCCAGCTCAGACCCCGGGACAGGGGGACGCGAGCAGTACTTC
-	20	TRBV7-8	-	TRBJ1-3	CASSFSVAGTEPYSGNTIYF	TGTGCCAGCAGCTTTTCGGTCGCAGGGACCGAACCTTACTCTGGAAACACCATATATTTT
-	14	TRBV11-2	-	TRBJ1-1	CASSLIGGKEKAFF	TGTGCCAGCAGCTTGATTGGGGGGAAGGAAAAAGCTTTCTTT
once	16	TRBV28	-	TRBJ2-1	CASRSDATVPYNEQFF	TGTGCCAGCAGAAGTGACGCGACAGTTCCTTACAATGAGCAGTTCTTC
-	13	TRBV7-9	TRBD1	TRBJ2-7	CASSLGQGDEQYF	TGTGCCAGCAGCTTAGGACAGGGTGACGAGCAGTACTTC
-	16	TRBV28	-	TRBJ2-7	CASSQGVGQGPYEQYF	TGTGCCAGCAGTCAAGGGGTGGGTCAGGGGCCCTACGAGCAGTACTTC
-	13	TRBV7-9	-	TRBJ2-7	CASRESGSYEQYF	TGTGCCAGCAGGGAGTCGGGATCCTACGAGCAGTACTTC
-	16	TRBV7-9	-	TRBJ1-1	CASSRADLGSGTEAFF	TGTGCCAGCAGCCGCGCGGACCTCGGGTCGGGGACTGAAGCTTTCTTT
-	19	TRBV28	TRBD1	TRBJ2-7	CASSLNNPRDRGLNYEQYF	TGTGCCAGCAGTTTAAATAATCCCCGGGACAGGGGACTCAACTACGAGCAGTACTTC
-	15	TRBV27	-	TRBJ2-1	CASSLGVGGYNEQFF	TGTGCCAGCAGTTTAGGGGTAGGGGGGTACAATGAGCAGTTCTTC
-	11	TRBV27	-	TRBJ2-4	CASSQGYIQYF	TGTGCCAGCAGTCAGGGGTACATCCAGTACTTC
-	15	TRBV7-7	TRBD1	TRBJ2-5	CASSLLGQDQETQYF	TGTGCTAGCAGCTTACTCGGACAGGACCAAGAGACCCAGTACTTC
-	16	TRBV19	-	TRBJ2-2	CASSMMGALGTGELFF	TGTGCCAGTAGTATGATGGGGGCCCTCGGGACCGGGGAGCTGTTTTTT
-	12	TRBV13	-	TRBJ2-1	CASSPLGDEQFF	TGTGCCAGCAGCCCGCTGGGGGATGAGCAGTTCTTC
-	16	TRBV5-1	-	TRBJ2-1	CASSLLGGGPYNEQFF	TGCGCCAGCAGCTTGCTCGGGGGAGGCCCCTACAATGAGCAGTTCTTC
-	15	TRBV27	TRBD2	TRBJ2-1	CASRMGTKPYNEQFF	TGTGCCAGCAGGATGGGGACTAAGCCCTACAATGAGCAGTTCTTC
-	14	TRBV5-6	-	TRBJ2-5	CASSWAASQETQYF	TGTGCCAGCAGCTGGGCAGCCAGCCAAGAGACCCAGTACTTC
-	16	TRBV4-1	-	TRBJ2-3	CASSQVELAYTDTQYF	TGCGCCAGCAGCCAAGTGGAGCTAGCGTACACAGATACGCAGTATTTT
once	16	TRBV9	-	TRBJ2-3	CASSVGGGVRTDTQYF	TGTGCCAGCAGCGTGGGAGGAGGGGTTAGGACAGATACGCAGTATTTT
-	13	TRBV29-1	-	TRBJ1-2	CSVEGPSIEGYTF	TGCAGCGTTGAGGGTCCGTCTATCGAGGGCTACACCTTC
once	16	TRBV18	-	TRBJ2-4	CASSPPQGVAKNIQYF	TGTGCCAGCTCACCACCGCAGGGTGTAGCCAAAAACATTCAGTACTTC
-	18	TRBV7-6	-	TRBJ2-1	CASSAGDTFYGSYNEQFF	TGTGCCAGCAGCGCAGGGGACACCTTCTATGGGTCCTACAATGAGCAGTTCTTC
once	17	TRBV6-1	TRBD2	TRBJ2-1	CASSDSIAGGTANEQFF	TGTGCCAGCAGTGATTCGATAGCGGGAGGCACGGCTAATGAGCAGTTCTTC
-	15	TRBV6-5	-	TRBJ2-5	CASSSEVGAEETQYF	TGTGCCAGCAGTTCGGAAGTTGGGGCGGAAGAGACCCAGTACTTC
-	14	TRBV4-1	-	TRBJ1-2	CASSQGKAIYGYTF	TGCGCCAGCAGCCAAGGGAAAGCCATCTATGGCTACACCTTC
-	14	TRBV7-9	-	TRBJ1-1	CASSSRTLNTEAFF	TGTGCCAGCAGCTCCAGGACCCTGAACACTGAAGCTTTCTTT
-	15	TRBV15	-	TRBJ1-4	CATSRVSLTNEKLFF	TGTGCCACCAGCAGAGTGAGTCTAACTAATGAAAAACTGTTTTTT
-	14	TRBV15	-	TRBJ2-7	CATSREQGSYEQYF	TGTGCCACCAGCAGAGAACAGGGAAGCTACGAGCAGTACTTC
-	15	TRBV7-9	-	TRBJ2-7	CASSLPGFPEYEQYF	TGTGCCAGCAGCTTGCCTGGGTTCCCGGAGTACGAGCAGTACTTC
-	16	TRBV4-2	TRBD2	TRBJ2-1	CASSQKLAGVYNEQFF	TGTGCCAGCAGCCAGAAACTAGCGGGAGTCTACAATGAGCAGTTCTTC
-	13	TRBV5-8	-	TRBJ1-2	CASSLAAEYGYTF	TGTGCCAGCAGCTTGGCTGCAGAGTATGGCTACACCTTC
-	18	TRBV21-1	-	TRBJ2-1	CASSKGGLTDLSYNEQFF	TGTGCCAGCAGCAAGGGGGGACTTACCGACCTCTCCTACAATGAGCAGTTCTTC
-	16	TRBV5-1	-	TRBJ1-1	CASSSRTVPQGTEAFF	TGCGCCAGCAGCTCCAGGACAGTCCCCCAGGGTACTGAAGCTTTCTTT
-	13	TRBV4-1	-	TRBJ2-7	CASSHPGSYEQYF	TGCGCCAGCAGCCATCCGGGATCCTACGAGCAGTACTTC
-	13	TRBV6-6	-	TRBJ2-1	CASSLGSSGEQFF	TGTGCCAGCAGTCTGGGGTCGTCTGGTGAGCAGTTCTTC
-	13	TRBV4-1	-	TRBJ2-7	CASSQDWSDEQYF	TGCGCCAGCAGCCAAGATTGGAGTGACGAGCAGTACTTC
-	12	TRBV19	-	TRBJ1-1	CASSFRQSEAFF	TGTGCCAGTAGTTTCCGACAGAGTGAAGCTTTCTTT
-	14	TRBV9	-	TRBJ2-3	CASSVYGSTDTQYF	TGTGCCAGCAGCGTGTACGGGAGCACAGATACGCAGTATTTT
-	13	TRBV10-2	-	TRBJ2-1	CASSLRDSNEQFF	TGCGCCAGCAGCCTCCGGGACTCCAATGAGCAGTTCTTC
-	15	TRBV5-8	TRBD1	TRBJ2-7	CASSFGTVASYEQYF	TGTGCCAGCAGCTTCGGGACAGTGGCTTCCTACGAGCAGTACTTC
-	12	TRBV6-5	-	TRBJ2-5	CASSSHLKTQYF	TGTGCCAGCAGTTCCCACTTAAAGACCCAGTACTTC
once	15	TRBV7-6	TRBD1	TRBJ2-7	CASSPDGTGAREQYF	TGTGCCAGCAGCCCAGACGGGACAGGGGCCCGAGAGCAGTACTTC
-	15	TRBV4-1	-	TRBJ2-7	CASSQAIVATYEQYF	TGCGCCAGCAGCCAAGCTATCGTTGCCACCTACGAGCAGTACTTC
-	15	TRBV7-9	-	TRBJ1-4	CASSRGPATNEKLFF	TGTGCCAGCAGCCGGGGGCCTGCAACTAATGAAAAACTGTTTTTT
-	16	TRBV27	-	TRBJ2-7	CASSPRPPASTYEQYF	TGTGCCAGCAGCCCTCGTCCGCCCGCCAGTACCTACGAGCAGTACTTC
-	16	TRBV6-5	-	TRBJ2-7	CASSYSIGATTYEQYF	TGTGCCAGCAGTTACTCGATTGGGGCGACCACCTACGAGCAGTACTTC
-	13	TRBV27	-	TRBJ1-5	CASSLGRYQPQHF	TGTGCCAGCAGTTTAGGGCGCTATCAGCCCCAGCATTTT